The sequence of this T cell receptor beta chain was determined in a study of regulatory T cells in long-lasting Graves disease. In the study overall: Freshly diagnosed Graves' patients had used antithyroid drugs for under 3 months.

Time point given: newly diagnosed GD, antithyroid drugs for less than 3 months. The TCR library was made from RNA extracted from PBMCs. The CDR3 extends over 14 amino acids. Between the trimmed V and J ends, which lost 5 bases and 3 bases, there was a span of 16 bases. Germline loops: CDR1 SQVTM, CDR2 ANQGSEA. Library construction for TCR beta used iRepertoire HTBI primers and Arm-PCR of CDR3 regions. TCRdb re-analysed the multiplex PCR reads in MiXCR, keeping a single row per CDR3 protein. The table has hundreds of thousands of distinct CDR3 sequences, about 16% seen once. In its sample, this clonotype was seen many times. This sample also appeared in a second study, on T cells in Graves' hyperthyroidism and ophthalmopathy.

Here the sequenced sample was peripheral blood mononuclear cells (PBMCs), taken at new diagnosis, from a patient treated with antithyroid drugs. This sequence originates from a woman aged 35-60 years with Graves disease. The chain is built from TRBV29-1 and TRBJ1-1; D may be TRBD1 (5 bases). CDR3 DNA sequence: TGCAGCGTTAAAGTTGGGGGAACGGACACTGAAGCTTTCTTT. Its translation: CSVKVGGTDTEAFF. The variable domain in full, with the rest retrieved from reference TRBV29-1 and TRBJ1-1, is SAVISQKPSRDICQRGTSLTIQCQVDSQVTMMFWYRQQPGQSLTLIATANQGSEATYESGFVIDKFPISRPNLTFSTLTVSNMSPEDSSIYLCSVKVGGTDTEAFFGQGTRLTVV.